Each of the 11 T cell receptor beta chains below was sequenced from the same sample in a study of OX40 agonist ivuxolimab in advanced cancers. Measured with immunoSEQ multiplex PCR; TCRdb has only the in-frame clones, and not every one. The sample carries over 30,000 clones, around 80% recorded once. This material consisted of CD4+ or CD8+ T cells sorted from blood, taken in a trial of the OX40 agonist ivuxolimab. The source of these receptors is an adult with an advanced solid tumor such as melanoma, head and neck, liver or kidney cancer.

The CDR3 DNA reads as TGTGCCAGCATAGCCGGGGCCGGCACTGAAGCTTTCTTT. Its protein is CASIAGAGTEAFF. The rearrangement uses TRBV6-5 and TRBJ1-1; TRBD1 might be the D (5 bases). Germline CDR1 is MNHEY and CDR2 is SVGAGI. There are 13 residues in the CDR3. Between the trimmed V and J ends, which lost 7 bases and 4 bases, there was a span of 13 bases.

The chain links TRBV10-1 to TRBJ1-6; 10 bases are a match to TRBD1. The CDR3 sequence is 13 residues long. With 8 bases clipped from V and 10 bases from J, the junction kept 5 bases outside the gene matches. Looked up from germline, CDR1 is WNHNN and CDR2 is SYGVQD (reference sequence). CDR3 sequence: CASSRDRGSPLHF. CDR3 DNA sequence: TGCGCCAGCTCCCGGGACAGGGGATCACCCCTCCACTTT.

J is TRBJ2-1 and V is TRBV25-1, with a weak D call TRBD1 (5 bases). V lost 5 bases, J lost 11 bases, and 13 bases lay in between. This CDR3 region has 12 residues. Germline V gene data show CDR1 as MGHDK and CDR2 as SYGVNS. Here the CDR3 reads CASSFTAGKQFF. CDR3 nucleotide sequence: TGTGCCAGCAGTTTTACTGCAGGGAAGCAGTTCTTC. The full variable domain, in which reference TRBV25-1 and TRBJ2-1 provide the parts outside the CDR3, is EADIYQTPRYLVIGTGKKITLECSQTMGHDKMYWYQQDPGMELHLIHYSYGVNSTEKGDLSSESTVSRIRTEHFPLTLESARPSHTSQYLCASSFTAGKQFFGPGTRLTVL.

The chain has TRBV9 and TRBJ2-1, with D perhaps matching TRBD1 (6 bases). The CDR3 totals 15 residues. Germline CDR1 SGDLS, CDR2 YYNGEE. V lost 2 bases and J lost 2, with 11 bases in between. Here the CDR3 DNA reads TGTGCCAGCAGCGTCGGCAGGGGAGCCTACAATGAGCAGTTCTTC. Translation: CASSVGRGAYNEQFF.

The chain joins TRBV27 to TRBJ2-5; D is perhaps TRBD2 (6 bases). The CDR3 covers 14 residues. With 2 bases removed from V and 1 base from J, the gap between germline ends came to 8 bases. Germline CDR1 and CDR2: MNHEY and SMNVEV (reference sequence). CDR3: CASSLAGTQETQYF. CDR3 sequence (DNA): TGTGCCAGCAGTTTAGCGGGAACCCAAGAGACCCAGTACTTC.

The chain joins TRBV21-1 to TRBJ2-1. TRBV21-1 is reported as a pseudogene. CDR3 length: 17 residues. CDR3 nucleotide sequence: TGTGCCAGCAGCAAAGGAAACGGTCAGAATACTTACAATGAGCAGTTCTTC. This codes for CASSKGNGQNTYNEQFF.

This chain uses TRBV29-1 with TRBJ1-5, with no clear D. Germline V gene sequence: CDR1 SQVTM, CDR2 ANQGSEA. The CDR3 has 13 amino acids. V dropped 4 bases and J dropped 0 bases, with 7 bases sitting between them. The CDR3 sequence: CSVGADSNQPQHF. For the CDR3, the DNA is TGCAGCGTTGGGGCAGATAGCAATCAGCCCCAGCATTTT.

V usage is TRBV11-2 and J usage is TRBJ2-5; TRBD1 matches 8 bases. J was trimmed by 5 bases and V by 6 bases; bases with no gene match: 8. This CDR3 comprises 14 residues. Germline V gene lookup returns CDR1 SGHAT and CDR2 FQNNGV. CDR3 in amino acids: CASSRTGSKETQYF. CDR3 sequence (DNA): TGTGCCAGCAGTCGGACAGGGTCTAAGGAGACCCAGTACTTC.

CDR3 residues: CASGEREVGNEQFF. CDR3 in DNA: TGTGCCAGCGGTGAGCGGGAGGTTGGCAATGAGCAGTTCTTC. The chain links TRBV6-8 to TRBJ2-1; 9 nucleotides match TRBD2. The CDR3 consists of 14 residues. After removal of 8 bases from V and 6 bases from J, the junction contained 8 bases not matched to a gene. Germline V lookup: CDR1 MNHGY, CDR2 SAAAGT.

This chain links TRBV9 with TRBJ1-1, with TRBD1 identical over 7 bases. The CDR3 is 15 amino acids. In germline, CDR1 is SGDLS, CDR2 YYNGEE. With 3 bases clipped from V and 1 base from J, the junction kept 6 bases outside the gene matches. The DNA of the CDR3 is TGTGCCAGCAGCGCTCACGACAGGGCGAACACTGAAGCTTTCTTT. This codes for CASSAHDRANTEAFF.

This clone was seen only once. The V gene is TRBV5-4, the J gene TRBJ1-2, with 7 positions matching TRBD1. Germline CDR1 and CDR2: SGHNT and YYREEE (reference sequence). This CDR3 has 14 residues. The ends lost 4 bases at V and 10 bases at J; junction bases unmatched: 13. The CDR3 nucleotides are TGTGCCAGCAGCACCCCGACAGGGTTTAGTGACTACACCTTC. Protein: CASSTPTGFSDYTF.